The T cell receptor beta chain under discussion was sequenced for a study of T cells in Graves' hyperthyroidism and ophthalmopathy. Turning to the study itself: Peripheral blood collection took place at initial diagnosis, before any treatment.

This clonotype was found many times. In germline, CDR1 is MNHNS, CDR2 SASEGT. V was clipped by 5 bases and J by 5 bases; unmatched bases: 9. The CDR3 spans 17 residues. Regions amplified from RNA transcripts were the TCR beta CDR3 regions. Researchers ran a first-round RT-PCR on the TCR CDR3 using the HTBI primer set. TCRdb reanalysed the multiplex PCR reads using MiXCR and keeps one entry per CDR3 protein. The table has a few hundred thousand distinct CDR3 sequences, around 16% seen once. The patients, who ranged from 18 to 65 in age, presented with newly diagnosed hyperthyroidism lasting under 2 months.

The sequenced sample consisted of blood. The source of this sequence is a woman aged 25 to 39 with Graves' hyperthyroidism. This chain joins TRBV6-1 and TRBJ2-7; TRBD2 agrees at 16 bases. CDR3 coding DNA: TGTGCCAGCAGTTCCGGGACTAGCGGGAGGGCAATCGACGAGCAGTACTTC. Protein sequence: CASSSGTSGRAIDEQYF.